The T cell receptor beta chain under discussion was sequenced for a study of low-dose radiotherapy and immunotherapy resistance in tumors. V lost 4 bases to trimming and J lost 4 bases; unmatched junction nucleotides: 7. The germline gives CDR1 SGDLS, CDR2 YYNGEE. The CDR3 covers 16 residues. At least ten counts were recorded for this clonotype. Time point defined: before trial treatment. Alpha and beta chains were covered, as first-strand cDNA relied on TRAV- and TRBV-specific primers. TCRs underwent 20 PCR cycles of amplification with a constant-region primer and V-primer adapter. From the reads, TCRdb called clonotypes with MiXCR, one entry per CDR3 protein. The sample includes 85,000 to 95,000 distinct CDR3 sequences, roughly a tenth seen only once; the top ten take approximately 0.98%.

The clonotype originates from a male donor with prostate cancer. The sequencing used PBMCs, collected before treatment. The chain uses TRBV9 and TRBJ2-2, with 10 bases identical to TRBD2. Written as DNA, the CDR3 is TGTGCCAGCAGCTTCGGGACTAGCGCTAGCACCGGGGAGCTGTTTTTT. This codes for CASSFGTSASTGELFF.